This T cell receptor beta chain stems from a study of blood T cells in healthy people across ages. A second PCR of about 7 to 12 cycles used a sample-barcoded 5' primer and a J-beta primer mix. One entry per CDR3 protein, called by TCRdb with MiXCR from the 5' RACE reads. Counted here are almost 550,000 distinct CDR3 sequences, nearly 25% occurring once; the ten biggest clones make up roughly 9%. CDR3 length equals 15 residues. The V gene end was trimmed by 0 bases and the J gene end by 12 bases; junction bases not matched to a gene: 6. Per the germline V gene, CDR1 is LGHNA and CDR2 is YSLEER. These data were likewise used in another study, on T cells of mothers and their children.

The sequence was collected from a boy younger than 18 in good health. The specimen sequenced was blood. The gene calls are TRBV4-3 and TRBJ2-1; TRBD2 matches 12 bases. CDR3 nucleotides: TGCGCCAGCAGCCAAGATTCATCGGGACTAGCGGGGCAGTTCTTC. The encoded protein is CASSQDSSGLAGQFF.